What follows are 2 T cell receptor beta chains derived from one specimen sequenced in a study of T cell repertoires in ileal Crohn's disease. Before sorting, lamina propria lymphocytes were separated from surgical specimens by density gradient. Sequenced by immunoSEQ multiplex PCR; TCRdb stores in-frame clones only, minus some. The table shows approximately 3,400 clones, with around 80% occurring only once. The sequenced sample was CD4+ T cells sorted from the ileum. The receptors come from an adult with Crohn's disease.

The gene calls are TRBV10-2 and TRBJ1-6; no reliable D call. This CDR3 contains 15 residues. V was shortened by 7 bases and J by 5 bases, with 15 bases between the two germline ends. CDR1 and CDR2 (germline): WSHSY, SAAADI. The CDR3 DNA follows: TGCGCCAGCACCCCCCAGGATCCTAATAATTCACCCCTCCACTTT. Encoded protein: CASTPQDPNNSPLHF.

The rearrangement joins TRBV7-2 to TRBJ2-7, with a tentative D call TRBD1 (6 bases). This CDR3 comprises 14 residues. With 2 bases removed from V and 6 bases from J, the gap between germline ends came to 14 bases. CDR1 is SGHTA and CDR2 is FQGNSA in the germline V gene. CDR3 loop: CASSLTAGVGEQYF. DNA of the CDR3: TGTGCCAGCAGCTTAACGGCAGGGGTGGGCGAGCAGTACTTC.